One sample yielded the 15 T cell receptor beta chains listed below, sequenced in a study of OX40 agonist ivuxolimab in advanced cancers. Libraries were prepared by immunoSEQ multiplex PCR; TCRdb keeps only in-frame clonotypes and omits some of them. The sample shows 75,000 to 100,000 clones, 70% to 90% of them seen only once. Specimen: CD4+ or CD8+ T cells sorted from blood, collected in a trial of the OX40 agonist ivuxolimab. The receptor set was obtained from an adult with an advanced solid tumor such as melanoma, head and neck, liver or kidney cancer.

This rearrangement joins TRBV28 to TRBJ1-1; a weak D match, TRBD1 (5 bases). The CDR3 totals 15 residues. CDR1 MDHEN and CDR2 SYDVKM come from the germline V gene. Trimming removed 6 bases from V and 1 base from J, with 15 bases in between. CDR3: CASSSGGMGNTEAFF. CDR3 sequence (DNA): TGTGCCAGCAGCAGCGGGGGGATGGGGAACACTGAAGCTTTCTTT.

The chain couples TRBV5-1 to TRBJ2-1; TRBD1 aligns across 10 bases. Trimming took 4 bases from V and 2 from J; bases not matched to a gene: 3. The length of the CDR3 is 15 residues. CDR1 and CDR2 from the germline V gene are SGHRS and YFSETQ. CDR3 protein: CASSVGQGTYNEQFF. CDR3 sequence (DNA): TGCGCCAGCAGCGTGGGACAGGGGACCTACAATGAGCAGTTCTTC.

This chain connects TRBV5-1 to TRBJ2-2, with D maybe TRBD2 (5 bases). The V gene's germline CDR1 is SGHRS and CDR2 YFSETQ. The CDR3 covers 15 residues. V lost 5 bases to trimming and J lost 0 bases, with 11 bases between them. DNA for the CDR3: TGCGCCAGCAGACGGAGCGGCGCGAACACCGGGGAGCTGTTTTTT. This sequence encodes CASRRSGANTGELFF.

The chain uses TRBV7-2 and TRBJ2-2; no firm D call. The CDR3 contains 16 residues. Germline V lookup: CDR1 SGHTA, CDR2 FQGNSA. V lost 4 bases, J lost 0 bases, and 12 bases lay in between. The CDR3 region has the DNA TGTGCCAGCAGCTACCGAAGCCCTGCGAACACCGGGGAGCTGTTTTTT. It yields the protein CASSYRSPANTGELFF.

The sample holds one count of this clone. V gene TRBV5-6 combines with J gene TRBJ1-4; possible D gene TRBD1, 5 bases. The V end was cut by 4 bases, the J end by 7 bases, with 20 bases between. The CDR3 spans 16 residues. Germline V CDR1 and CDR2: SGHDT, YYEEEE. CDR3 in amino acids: CASSANRDPDSEKLFF. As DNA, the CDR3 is TGTGCCAGCAGCGCAAACCGGGACCCAGACAGTGAAAAACTGTTTTTT.

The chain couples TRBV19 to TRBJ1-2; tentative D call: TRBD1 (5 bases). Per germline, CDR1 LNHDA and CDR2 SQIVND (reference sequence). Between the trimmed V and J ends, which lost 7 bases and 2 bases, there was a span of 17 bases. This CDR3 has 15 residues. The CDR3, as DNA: TGTGCCAGTACCCCCTCGGGGGGAGAGAACTATGGCTACACCTTC. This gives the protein CASTPSGGENYGYTF.

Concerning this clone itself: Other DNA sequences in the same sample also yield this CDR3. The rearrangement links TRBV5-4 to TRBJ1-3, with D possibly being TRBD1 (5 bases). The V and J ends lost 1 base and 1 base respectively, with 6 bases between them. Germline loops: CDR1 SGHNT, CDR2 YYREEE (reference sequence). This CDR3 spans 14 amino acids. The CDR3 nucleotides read TGTGCCAGCAGCTTGACAGGTTCTGGAAACACCATATATTTT. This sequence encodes CASSLTGSGNTIYF.

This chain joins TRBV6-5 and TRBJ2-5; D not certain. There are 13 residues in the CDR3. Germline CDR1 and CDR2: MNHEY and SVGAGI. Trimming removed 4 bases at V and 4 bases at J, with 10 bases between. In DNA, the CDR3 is TGTGCCAGCAGTTTGGGCTACTCAGAGACCCAGTACTTC. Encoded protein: CASSLGYSETQYF.

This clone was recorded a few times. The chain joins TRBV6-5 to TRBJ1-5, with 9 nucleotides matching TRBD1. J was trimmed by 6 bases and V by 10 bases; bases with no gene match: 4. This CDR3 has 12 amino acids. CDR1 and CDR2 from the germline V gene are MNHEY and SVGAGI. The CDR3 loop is CATWDRVQPQHF. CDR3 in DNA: TGTGCCACCTGGGACAGGGTTCAGCCCCAGCATTTT.

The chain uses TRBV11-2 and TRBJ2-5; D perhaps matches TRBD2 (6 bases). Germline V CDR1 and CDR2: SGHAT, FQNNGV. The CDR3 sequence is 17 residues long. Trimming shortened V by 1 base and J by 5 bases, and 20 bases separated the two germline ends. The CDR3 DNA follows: TGTGCCAGCAGCTTAGCGTCCATTCCAGGGAGGAGGGAGACCCAGTACTTC. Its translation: CASSLASIPGRRETQYF.

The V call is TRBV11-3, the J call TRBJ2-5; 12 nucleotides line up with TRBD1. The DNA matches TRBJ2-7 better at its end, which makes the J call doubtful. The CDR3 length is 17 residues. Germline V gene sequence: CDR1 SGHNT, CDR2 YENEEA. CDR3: CASSPGRGQGAAYEQYF. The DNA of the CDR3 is TGTGCCAGCAGCCCCGGACGGGGACAGGGGGCGGCCTACGAGCAGTACTTC.

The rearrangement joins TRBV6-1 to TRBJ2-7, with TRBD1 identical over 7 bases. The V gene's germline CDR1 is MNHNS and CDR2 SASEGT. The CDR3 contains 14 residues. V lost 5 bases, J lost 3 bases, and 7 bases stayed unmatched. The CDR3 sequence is CASSRQGNSYEQYF. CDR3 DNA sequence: TGTGCCAGCAGTCGACAGGGAAATAGCTACGAGCAGTACTTC.

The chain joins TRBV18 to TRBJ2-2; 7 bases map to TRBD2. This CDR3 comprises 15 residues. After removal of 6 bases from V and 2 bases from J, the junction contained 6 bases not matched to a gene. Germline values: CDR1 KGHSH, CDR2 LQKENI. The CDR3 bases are TGTGCCAGCTCCCCCCGCGGGGGTAACACCGGGGAGCTGTTTTTT. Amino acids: CASSPRGGNTGELFF.

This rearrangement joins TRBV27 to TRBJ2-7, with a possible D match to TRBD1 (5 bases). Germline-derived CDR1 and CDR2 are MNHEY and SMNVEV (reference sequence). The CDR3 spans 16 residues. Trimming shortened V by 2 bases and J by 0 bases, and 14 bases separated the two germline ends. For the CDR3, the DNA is TGTGCCAGCAGTTTAAGGCTTAGGGGCAACTCCTACGAGCAGTACTTC. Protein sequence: CASSLRLRGNSYEQYF.

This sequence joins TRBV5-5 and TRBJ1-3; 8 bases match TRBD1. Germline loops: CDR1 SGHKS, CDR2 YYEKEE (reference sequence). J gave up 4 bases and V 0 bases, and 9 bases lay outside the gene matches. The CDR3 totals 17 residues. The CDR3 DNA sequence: TGTGCCAGCAGCTTGGTACCTTGGACAGGGACGGGAAACACCATATATTTT. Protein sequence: CASSLVPWTGTGNTIYF.